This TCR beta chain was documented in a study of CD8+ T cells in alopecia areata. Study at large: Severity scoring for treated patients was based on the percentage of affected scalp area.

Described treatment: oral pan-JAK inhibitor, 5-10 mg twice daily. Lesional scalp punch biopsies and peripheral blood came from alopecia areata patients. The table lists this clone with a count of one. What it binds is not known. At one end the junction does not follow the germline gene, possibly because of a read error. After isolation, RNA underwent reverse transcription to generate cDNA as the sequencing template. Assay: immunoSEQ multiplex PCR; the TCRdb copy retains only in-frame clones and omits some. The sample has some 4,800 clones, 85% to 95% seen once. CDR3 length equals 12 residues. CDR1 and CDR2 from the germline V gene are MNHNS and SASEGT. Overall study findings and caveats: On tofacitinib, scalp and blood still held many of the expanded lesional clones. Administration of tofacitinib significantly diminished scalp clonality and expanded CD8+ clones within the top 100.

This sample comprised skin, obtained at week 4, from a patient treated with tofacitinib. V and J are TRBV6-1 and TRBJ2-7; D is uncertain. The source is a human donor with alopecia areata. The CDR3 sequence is CAGSVSSYEQYF. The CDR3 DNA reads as TGTGCCGGCAGTGTATCTTCCTACGAGCAGTACTTC.